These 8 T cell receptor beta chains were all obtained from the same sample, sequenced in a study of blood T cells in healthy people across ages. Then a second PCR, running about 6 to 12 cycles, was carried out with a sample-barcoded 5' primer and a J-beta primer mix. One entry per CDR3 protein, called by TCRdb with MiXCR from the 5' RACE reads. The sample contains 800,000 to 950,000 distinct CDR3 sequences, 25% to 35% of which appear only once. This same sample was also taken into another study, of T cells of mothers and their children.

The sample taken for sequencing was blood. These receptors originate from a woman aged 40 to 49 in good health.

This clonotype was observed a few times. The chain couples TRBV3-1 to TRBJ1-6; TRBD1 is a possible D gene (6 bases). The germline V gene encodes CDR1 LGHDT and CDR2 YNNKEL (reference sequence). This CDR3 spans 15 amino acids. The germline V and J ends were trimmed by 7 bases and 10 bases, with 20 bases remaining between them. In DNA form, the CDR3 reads TGTGCCAGCAACCCGGGGTCGGGGGCATACTCACCCCTCCACTTT. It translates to CASNPGSGAYSPLHF.

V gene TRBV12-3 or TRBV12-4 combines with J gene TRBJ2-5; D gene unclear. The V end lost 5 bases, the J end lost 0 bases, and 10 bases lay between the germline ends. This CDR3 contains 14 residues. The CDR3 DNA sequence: TGTGCCAGCAGTGGTCATACGTACCAAGAGACCCAGTACTTC. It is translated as CASSGHTYQETQYF.

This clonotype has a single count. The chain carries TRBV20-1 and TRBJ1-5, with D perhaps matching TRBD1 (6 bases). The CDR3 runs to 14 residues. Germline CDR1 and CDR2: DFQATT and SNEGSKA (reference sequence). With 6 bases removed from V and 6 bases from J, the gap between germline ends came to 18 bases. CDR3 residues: CSAVTGFEGQPQHF. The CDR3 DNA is TGCAGTGCGGTCACAGGGTTCGAAGGTCAGCCCCAGCATTTT.

CDR3 residues: CASSRGSGLARSNEQFF. The CDR3 DNA reads TGTGCCAGCAGCCGGGGTTCCGGACTAGCCCGTTCAAATGAGCAGTTCTTC. This chain connects TRBV11-2 to TRBJ2-1; 8 nucleotides align to TRBD2. CDR1 is SGHAT and CDR2 is FQNNGV in the germline V gene. J gave up 7 bases and V 5 bases, and 16 bases lay outside the gene matches. There are 17 residues in the CDR3.

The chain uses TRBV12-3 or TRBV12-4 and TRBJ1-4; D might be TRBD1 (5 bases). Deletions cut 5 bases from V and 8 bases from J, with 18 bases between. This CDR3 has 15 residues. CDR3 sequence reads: CASSAPGGDKEKLFF. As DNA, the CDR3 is TGTGCCAGCAGTGCCCCGGGAGGGGATAAGGAAAAACTGTTTTTT.

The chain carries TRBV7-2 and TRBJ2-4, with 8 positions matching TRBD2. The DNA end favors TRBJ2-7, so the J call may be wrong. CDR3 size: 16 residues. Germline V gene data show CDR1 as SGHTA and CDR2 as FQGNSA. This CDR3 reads CASSFESLAGGYEQYF. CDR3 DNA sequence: TGTGCCAGCAGCTTTGAGAGCCTGGCGGGAGGCTACGAGCAGTACTTC.

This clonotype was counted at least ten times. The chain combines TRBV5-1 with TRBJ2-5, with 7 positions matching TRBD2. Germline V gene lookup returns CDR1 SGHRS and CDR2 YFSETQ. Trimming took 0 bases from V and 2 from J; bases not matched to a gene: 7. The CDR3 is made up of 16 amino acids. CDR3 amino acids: CASSLAGASGQETQYF. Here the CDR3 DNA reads TGCGCCAGCAGCTTGGCCGGGGCTAGCGGACAAGAGACCCAGTACTTC.

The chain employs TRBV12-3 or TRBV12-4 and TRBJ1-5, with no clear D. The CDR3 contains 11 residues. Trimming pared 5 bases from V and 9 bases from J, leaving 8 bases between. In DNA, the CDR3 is TGTGCCAGCAGTCTCATGGGGCCCCAGCATTTT. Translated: CASSLMGPQHF.